This paragraph covers one TCR beta chain sequence. The antigen is not known. Germline V gene sequence: CDR1 SGHVS, CDR2 FQNEAQ. The V and J ends lost 5 bases and 7 bases, in that order; junction bases with no gene match: 10. This CDR3 has 15 residues. These data are taken from a study of OX40 agonist ivuxolimab in advanced cancers. In the study overall: Every 2 weeks, patients received ivuxolimab intravenously, dosed at 0.01 to 10 mg/kg. Study-wide findings and caveats: Low normalized T-cell clonal expansion was additionally recorded for some nonresponders.

Profiling relied on immunoSEQ multiplex PCR, and the TCRdb table lists in-frame clones only, not all of them. The repertoire has 50,000 or so clones, 88% of them found once; the top ten carry around 3.2%. V gene TRBV7-8 combines with J gene TRBJ1-1, with 10 bases lining up with TRBD1. Sequencing was performed on CD4+ or CD8+ T cells sorted from blood, taken in a trial of the OX40 agonist ivuxolimab. This receptor was identified in an adult with an advanced solid tumor such as melanoma, head and neck, liver or kidney cancer. CDR3 nucleotide sequence: TGTGCCAGCAGCCGAAAAGGGGACAGGGGTGTTGAAGCTTTCTTT. It translates to CASSRKGDRGVEAFF.